The present T cell receptor beta chain was sequenced within a study of shared clonotypes between healthy human individuals. Overall study results and limits: Sampling covered nothing but blood. Tissue TCR repertoires likely differ from those found in blood. Represented diversity (both genetic and exposure-history) was limited by the small number of donors.

Regarding this clone: Its antigen is unidentified.

Clones were read by immunoSEQ multiplex PCR, and TCRdb kept only the in-frame ones, dropping some. The data contain approximately 500,000 clones, around 80% of them singletons. V was pared by 2 bases and J by 3 bases, with 6 bases of the junction left unmatched. The CDR3 sequence is 15 residues long. Germline assignment: CDR1 SGHRS and CDR2 YFSETQ. The sequence was collected from a woman between 40 and 55 years old in good health. Some clones in this sample may be carry-over from other donors' samples. The J gene is TRBJ2-3, the V gene TRBV5-1; 7 bases match TRBD1. The material sequenced was PBMCs. The CDR3 protein is CASSLQGWVTDTQYF. Here the CDR3 DNA reads TGCGCCAGCAGCTTACAGGGGTGGGTGACAGATACGCAGTATTTT.